The 5 T cell receptor beta chains in this list originate from one sample, sequenced in a study of OX40 agonist ivuxolimab in advanced cancers. Assay: immunoSEQ multiplex PCR; the TCRdb copy retains only in-frame clones and omits some. The sample yields some 57,000 clones, roughly 85% seen once. The source was CD4+ or CD8+ T cells sorted from blood, collected in a trial of the OX40 agonist ivuxolimab. The receptor set was obtained from an adult with an advanced solid tumor such as melanoma, head and neck, liver or kidney cancer.

The chain is built from TRBV11-2 and TRBJ2-1; 13 bases agree with TRBD2. Germline V gene data show CDR1 as SGHAT and CDR2 as FQNNGV. The V gene end was trimmed by 5 bases and the J gene end by 6 bases; junction bases not matched to a gene: 13. The CDR3 loop spans 18 amino acids. The CDR3: CASSPLTRTSGGGNEQFF. Written as DNA, the CDR3 is TGTGCCAGCAGCCCCCTGACCCGGACTAGCGGGGGAGGCAATGAGCAGTTCTTC.

V usage is TRBV9 and J usage is TRBJ1-4; tentative D call: TRBD1 (5 bases). The CDR3 covers 15 residues. V was trimmed by 0 bases and J by 8 bases, leaving 14 bases between them. Per germline, CDR1 SGDLS and CDR2 YYNGEE. The CDR3 bases are TGTGCCAGCAGCGTAGATGAAGGGGTGATGGAAAAACTGTTTTTT. It yields the protein CASSVDEGVMEKLFF.

The chain links TRBV7-2 to TRBJ2-5, with TRBD2 as a possible D gene (6 bases). Trimming left V 4 bases short and J 9 bases short, with 9 bases between. This CDR3 has 11 amino acids. Germline CDR1 and CDR2: SGHTA and FQGNSA. CDR3 nucleotide sequence: TGTGCCAGCAGCTCCCAGCGGGCCCAGTACTTC. It translates to CASSSQRAQYF.

This chain links TRBV5-1 with TRBJ2-5, with unresolved D. Germline CDR1 is SGHRS and CDR2 is YFSETQ. The CDR3 spans 13 residues. Between the trimmed V and J ends, which lost 2 bases and 5 bases, there was a span of 10 bases. CDR3 sequence: CASSFGNKETQYF. CDR3 DNA: TGCGCCAGCAGCTTCGGCAACAAGGAGACCCAGTACTTC.

The rearrangement joins TRBV5-4 to TRBJ1-3; D unclear. Germline V gene sequence: CDR1 SGHNT, CDR2 YYREEE (reference sequence). With 6 bases removed from V and 4 bases from J, the gap between germline ends came to 14 bases. The CDR3 consists of 14 residues. In DNA, the CDR3 is TGTGCCAGCACTGAGATCGGAGGAGGAAACACCATATATTTT. The encoded protein is CASTEIGGGNTIYF. The variable domain in full, completed from reference TRBV5-4 and TRBJ1-3, reads ETGVTQSPTHLIKTRGQQVTLRCSSQSGHNTVSWYQQALGQGPQFIFQYYREEENGRGNFPPRFSGLQFPNYSSELNVNALELDDSALYLCASTEIGGGNTIYFGEGSWLTVV.